The following is a T cell receptor beta chain sequence with its context. The PCR employed 60 Vbeta primers together with 13 Jbeta primers. Measured with immunoSEQ multiplex PCR; TCRdb has only the in-frame clones, and not every one. The sample contains about 200,000 clones, roughly 80% of which appear only once. Trimming cost V 0 bases and J 4 bases, with 12 bases left between them. The germline V gene has CDR1 ENHRY and CDR2 SYGVKD. This CDR3 has 15 residues. The data belong to a study of cytomegalovirus exposure and HLA in healthy donors. Sequences were obtained from PBMCs. The chain couples TRBV10-3 to TRBJ1-1, with D unresolved. The TCR sequence derives from a girl aged 5 to 17 in good health and CMV-seronegative. The CDR3 spells CAISESFPAPTEAFF. Written as DNA, the CDR3 is TGTGCCATCAGTGAGTCTTTCCCTGCGCCCACTGAAGCTTTCTTT.